This T cell receptor beta chain was documented in a study of cytomegalovirus exposure and HLA in healthy donors. Study results and caveats: More clonal expansion characterized HLA-associated TCR beta chains than equally common others in a later analysis. Cytomegalovirus association was assigned to some 160 TCR beta chains. Presence/absence analyses treated sequencing depth as roughly uniform across donors. Later work associated roughly 17,000 TCR beta sequences with HLA alleles at 0.05 false discovery rate.

PCR was performed using 60 Vbeta and 13 Jbeta primers. Produced via immunoSEQ multiplex PCR; TCRdb's table is partial and in-frame only. The table lists about 92,000 clones, 77% of them singletons, with under 7.5% in the top ten. Remarks on this clone: Its target is unknown.

The specimen was PBMCs. This clonotype was sampled from a man in his forties or fifties in good health and CMV-seropositive.

The CDR3, as DNA: TGCGCCAGCAGCTTGGAAGGCGGGGGTAACACCGGGGAGCTGTTTTTT. Its protein is CASSLEGGGNTGELFF. This chain connects TRBV5-1 to TRBJ2-2, with 7 positions matching TRBD2. Unmatched junction bases numbered 4, after V lost 0 bases and J lost 2 bases. Looked up from germline, CDR1 is SGHRS and CDR2 is YFSETQ. The CDR3 contains 16 residues. The entire variable domain, with the rest obtained from reference TRBV5-1 and TRBJ2-2, is as follows: KAGVTQTPRYLIKTRGQQVTLSCSPISGHRSVSWYQQTPGQGLQFLFEYFSETQRNKGNFPGRFSGRQFSNSRSEMNVSTLELGDSALYLCASSLEGGGNTGELFFGEGSRLTVL.